This entry lists 17 T cell receptor beta chains sequenced from one sample in a study of cytomegalovirus exposure and HLA in healthy donors. PCR involved 60 Vbeta and 13 Jbeta primers. Measured with immunoSEQ multiplex PCR; TCRdb has only the in-frame clones, and not every one. Listed are roughly 40,000 clones; under 4.5% falls within the top ten. The sequencing sample was made of PBMCs. These receptors were obtained from a male donor in good health and CMV-seronegative.

The chain has TRBV5-4 and TRBJ2-3, with 11 positions matching TRBD2. V shed 4 bases and J 6 bases; nucleotides not matched to a gene: 10. This CDR3 spans 16 amino acids. In germline, CDR1 is SGHNT, CDR2 YYREEE (reference sequence). The CDR3 here is CASSQPSGGRRDTQYF. The CDR3 coding sequence is TGTGCCAGCAGCCAACCTAGCGGGGGGCGACGGGATACGCAGTATTTT. The full variable domain, its missing parts supplied by reference TRBV5-4 and TRBJ2-3, is ETGVTQSPTHLIKTRGQQVTLRCSSQSGHNTVSWYQQALGQGPQFIFQYYREEENGRGNFPPRFSGLQFPNYSSELNVNALELDDSALYLCASSQPSGGRRDTQYFGPGTRLTVL.

The chain is built from TRBV6-1 and TRBJ1-1; D not certain. With 3 bases removed from V and 1 base from J, the gap between germline ends came to 9 bases. Germline V gene sequence: CDR1 MNHNS, CDR2 SASEGT. This CDR3 has 14 residues. This chain's CDR3 is CASSDPRQNTEAFF. In nucleotides, the CDR3 is TGTGCCAGCAGTGATCCCAGACAGAACACTGAAGCTTTCTTT.

The chain is built from TRBV4-1 and TRBJ2-3; D call uncertain. Deletions cut 4 bases from V and 2 bases from J, with 22 bases between. CDR1 is MGHRA, CDR2 YSYEKL, per germline. The CDR3 consists of 18 residues. The CDR3 DNA reads TGCGCCAGCAGCCCATTCGGGTCCGGGTTGGGTCCCACAGATACGCAGTATTTT. Translation: CASSPFGSGLGPTDTQYF.

J is TRBJ2-7 and V is TRBV4-1; D not certain. Germline V CDR1 and CDR2: MGHRA, YSYEKL. Trimming stripped 1 base from V and 7 bases from J, with 5 bases between. This CDR3 has 11 residues. CDR3 amino acids: CASSQAREQYF. The CDR3 DNA reads TGCGCCAGCAGCCAAGCCCGGGAGCAGTACTTC.

This chain connects TRBV15 to TRBJ2-5; D is unresolved. The CDR3 covers 14 residues. Trimming pared 0 bases from V and 1 base from J, leaving 6 bases between. Germline-derived CDR1 and CDR2 are LNHNV and YYDKDF (reference sequence). CDR3 nucleotide sequence: TGTGCCACCAGCAGAGATAGAAGCCAAGAGACCCAGTACTTC. Translation gives CATSRDRSQETQYF.

The chain is built from TRBV18 and TRBJ1-1, with 7 bases identical to TRBD1. The CDR3 is 17 residues long. Trimming at V came to 3 bases and at J to 0 bases, leaving 10 bases not matched to a gene. Per germline, CDR1 KGHSH and CDR2 LQKENI. The CDR3 coding sequence is TGTGCCAGCTCACCGACTCGCCGACAGGGAATGAACACTGAAGCTTTCTTT. Translating it yields CASSPTRRQGMNTEAFF.

The chain couples TRBV7-2 to TRBJ1-6; 9 bases match TRBD1. Germline V gene sequence: CDR1 SGHTA, CDR2 FQGNSA. Losses at the gene ends were 1 base for V and 13 bases for J; bases not matched to a gene: 8. The length of the CDR3 is 15 residues. CDR3 region: CASSLDGTGNLPLHF. CDR3 DNA sequence: TGTGCCAGCAGCTTAGATGGGACAGGGAATTTGCCCCTCCACTTT. Full variable domain (rest looked up from reference TRBV7-2 and TRBJ1-6): GAGVSQSPSNKVTEKGKDVELRCDPISGHTALYWYRQSLGQGLEFLIYFQGNSAPDKSGLPSDRFSAERTGGSVSTLTIQRTQQEDSAVYLCASSLDGTGNLPLHFGNGTRLTVT.

The chain uses TRBV5-5 and TRBJ2-5; 7 bases match TRBD1. The length of the CDR3 is 15 residues. The germline CDR1 and CDR2 sequences are SGHKS and YYEKEE (reference sequence). The V segment lost 2 bases and the J segment 1 base; nucleotides outside the gene matches: 5. CDR3 nucleotide sequence: TGTGCCAGCAGCTTCCGACAGGGATTCCAAGAGACCCAGTACTTC. The encoded protein is CASSFRQGFQETQYF.

The CDR3 nucleotides read TGTGCCAGCTCCCGGGACAGGGAAAAAAATACGCAGTATTTT. Translation gives CASSRDREKNTQYF. This chain joins TRBV7-9 and TRBJ2-3, with 9 bases aligning to TRBD1. V trimming: 8 bases; J trimming: 7 bases; junction bases outside the gene matches: 10. The CDR3 covers 14 residues. Germline loops: CDR1 SEHNR, CDR2 FQNEAQ (reference sequence).

The CDR3 region has the DNA TGTGCCAGCAGCGCTGCCGAAGGACTAGCGGGGGAAGAGACCCAGTACTTC. Its translation: CASSAAEGLAGEETQYF. The rearrangement uses TRBV9 and TRBJ2-5; 13 bases agree with TRBD2. The junction had 8 bases not matched to a gene; V was cut back by 3 bases and J by 3 bases. Per the germline V gene, CDR1 is SGDLS and CDR2 is YYNGEE. This CDR3 comprises 17 residues.

The chain links TRBV28 to TRBJ2-1, with 8 bases that match TRBD1. Germline trimming cut 2 bases from V and 7 bases from J; bases unmatched to any gene: 4. CDR3 length equals 14 residues. Germline CDR1 is MDHEN and CDR2 is SYDVKM. CDR3 bases: TGTGCCAGCAGTTTAGCCAGGGGGCAGAATGAGCAGTTCTTC. This translates into CASSLARGQNEQFF.

This chain uses TRBV4-2 with TRBJ2-3; 8 bases align to TRBD1. This CDR3 is built from 16 residues. Trimming took 0 bases from V and 4 from J; bases not matched to a gene: 6. Germline V gives CDR1 LGHNA, CDR2 YNFKEQ. CDR3 coding DNA: TGTGCCAGCAGCCAAGACATCGGACAGGGTGCAGATACGCAGTATTTT. Its protein product is CASSQDIGQGADTQYF.

The rearrangement links TRBV7-3 to TRBJ2-5, with TRBD1 matching over 7 bases. Trimming cost V 4 bases and J 4 bases; bases outside gene matches: 6. The CDR3 loop spans 14 amino acids. From germline, CDR1 is SGHTA and CDR2 FQGTGA. CDR3 protein: CASSWTGRGETQYF. The CDR3 DNA is TGTGCCAGCAGCTGGACAGGAAGAGGAGAGACCCAGTACTTC.

The V gene is TRBV18, the J gene TRBJ2-2; 7 bases line up with TRBD2. CDR1 and CDR2 from the germline V gene are KGHSH and LQKENI. V lost 4 bases, J lost 5 bases, and 4 bases stayed unmatched. The length of the CDR3 is 14 residues. The CDR3 spells CASSLLAETGELFF. CDR3 sequence (DNA): TGTGCCAGCTCACTCCTAGCGGAGACCGGGGAGCTGTTTTTT.

The genes are TRBV30 and TRBJ1-4, with D possibly being TRBD1 (5 bases). The V gene lost 2 bases and the J gene lost 2 bases, with 9 bases spanning the gap. Germline values: CDR1 GTSNPN, CDR2 SVGIG (reference sequence). This CDR3 spans 14 amino acids. The CDR3 is CAWSLGATNEKLFF. The CDR3, as DNA: TGTGCCTGGAGTCTAGGGGCCACTAATGAAAAACTGTTTTTT.

The chain is built from TRBV5-1 and TRBJ2-3; D call uncertain. V gave up 0 bases and J gave up 5 bases, with 13 bases separating them. Germline-derived CDR1 and CDR2 are SGHRS and YFSETQ. CDR3 length: 15 residues. CDR3 nucleotide sequence: TGCGCCAGCAGCTTGGCCGGCAGGCAAGGAGATACGCAGTATTTT. The encoded protein is CASSLAGRQGDTQYF.

The chain carries TRBV5-5 and TRBJ2-5, with 12 positions matching TRBD2. This CDR3 is 15 amino acids long. V was clipped by 2 bases and J by 2 bases; unmatched bases: 1. Germline CDR1 is SGHKS and CDR2 is YYEKEE (reference sequence). CDR3 DNA sequence: TGTGCCAGCAGCTTAGGACTAGCGGGGCAAGAGACCCAGTACTTC. Its protein is CASSLGLAGQETQYF.